The clone carrying this T cell receptor beta chain turned up a few times. The antigen remains unidentified. The CDR3 contains 15 residues. The germline V gene encodes CDR1 MNHEY and CDR2 SVGAGI. Trimming took 6 bases from V and 4 from J; bases not matched to a gene: 6. The assay was immunoSEQ multiplex PCR, and TCRdb's table has in-frame clones only and misses some. The sample has approximately 9,300 clones; about 90% are singletons. This record belongs to a study of somatic mutations in cytotoxic T cells in rheumatoid arthritis. Across the whole study: Flow cytometry sorted some V beta antibody-stained T-cell populations to nearly 100% purity, V beta1+ cells among them being sequenced for TCRB.

By positive magnetic bead selection, CD4+ and CD8+ cells were isolated, and their purity was checked by flow cytometry. Whole-study results and caveats: Age-matched healthy controls and rheumatoid arthritis patients had CD8+ T-cell clonality that did not differ significantly.

The chain is built from TRBV6-5 and TRBJ1-4, with 9 bases that match TRBD1. The source material was CD8+ T cells sorted from blood. The receptor was derived from a woman in her late teens or twenties with rheumatoid arthritis. The CDR3 is CASSAGTGSNEKLFF. CDR3 coding DNA: TGTGCCAGCAGCGCCGGGACAGGGAGTAATGAAAAACTGTTTTTT.